This T cell receptor beta chain was retrieved from a study of T-cell reconstitution after alpha-beta-depleted transplantation in children. Preparation of the TCRbeta library was carried out with unique molecular identifiers. TCRdb ran MiXCR on the PCR reads and lists one entry per CDR3 protein. Among tens of thousands of distinct CDR3 sequences listed, about a tenth were seen once. The germline V gene has CDR1 DFQATT and CDR2 SNEGSKA (reference sequence). The V and J ends lost 3 bases and 3 bases respectively, with 18 bases between them. The CDR3 length is 15 residues. Sequencing was performed on PBMCs, mostly from graft donor cells, taken 60 days after TCRalphabeta/CD19-depleted stem cell transplant. This sequence was found in a male patient aged 2 to 9 who had a stem cell transplant for chronic granulomatous disease, so the T cells may come from the graft donor. The chain has TRBV20-1 and TRBJ2-7, with D hard to call. The CDR3 sequence: CSASRIGSILYEQYF. In DNA, the CDR3 is TGCAGTGCTAGTAGGATCGGGTCGATCCTCTACGAGCAGTACTTC.